This paragraph reports one TCR beta chain. The data were obtained in a study of blood T cells in healthy people across ages. Together with a sample-barcoded 5' primer, a J-beta primer mix was included in a second PCR lasting about 7 to 12 cycles. TCRdb re-derived calls from the 5' RACE reads in MiXCR, one entry per CDR3 protein. The data show under 2 million distinct CDR3 sequences, 34% seen once. Germline values: CDR1 SGHTS, CDR2 YDEGEE. The V gene lost 2 bases and the J gene lost 1 base, with 13 bases spanning the gap. This CDR3 is built from 16 residues. The sample was blood. The TCR was taken from a woman aged 25 to 39 in good health. The chain uses TRBV5-8 and TRBJ1-5; D is undetermined. CDR3: CASSFRTYLSNQPQHF. CDR3 in DNA: TGTGCCAGCAGCTTTAGGACCTACCTAAGCAATCAGCCCCAGCATTTT.